This T cell receptor beta chain was captured by sequencing in a study of T cell repertoires in cytomegalovirus infection (dated by TCRdb to about 2019). As for the study more broadly: Recently identified HLA-C-restricted CMV epitopes, whose presentation resists viral immunomodulation, were targeted by peptide stimulations together with well-studied HLA-B-restricted epitopes. The HLA type of each donor mattered for the analysis, because public TCR beta signatures pointed to carriage of CMV infection along with the matching HLA type.

Sequencing used an Illumina HiSeq 1500. TCRdb reprocessed the public reads (quality trimming at Q25 with fastp, clone calling with MiXCR) and kept in-frame beta chains. Every CDR3 protein is listed once, alongside the most common genes and DNA of its rows. This sample comprises approximately 1,000,000 distinct CDR3 sequences, around 32% of them detected only once. Of the sample, roughly 13% is held by the ten largest clones. A word on this clonotype: Its antigen is currently not known. Per-base quality was not reported, and no clone a single base away is much larger than it.

General conclusions and limits of the study: In the ex vivo response, HLA-C-restricted CMV-specific TCR beta clonotypes were dominant, and in two of eight donors the single most frequent clonotype came from this HLA-C-restricted group. Carriers of CMV infection plus the relevant HLA type were discriminated by the cumulative frequency of public TCR beta family members in the study cohort and in an independent 352-donor cohort.

For CDR1 and CDR2, the germline V gene lists MNHNS and SASEGT. Ends trimmed: V by 1 base, J by 5 bases; bases unmatched to a gene: 2. Reading from cysteine to valine, the CDR3 counts 13 amino acids. Only the CDR3 DNA stays, 39 bases, in frame from base 1. This specimen's treatment or condition label, interpreted: in vitro stimulation with specific CMV peptide epitopes to enrich CMV-specific T cells. The sequence is built from TRBV6-1 and TRBJ2-7; 7 nucleotides in the junction match TRBD2. The source was cultured CD8+ T cells from PBMCs, collected from culture after CMV antigen stimulation. The TCR originated in a human donor in good health (CMV status not recorded). Some clones in this sample may be carry-over from other donors' samples. The CDR3 corresponds to CASSEGRGDEQYV. The DNA is TGTGCCAGCAGTGAAGGTCGGGGGGACGAGCAGTACGTC.